The next 14 T cell receptor beta chains were all read from a single sample in a study of cytomegalovirus exposure and HLA in healthy donors. The primer mix had 60 Vbeta and 13 Jbeta primers. Sequencing used immunoSEQ multiplex PCR; TCRdb keeps in-frame clones, though not all of them. The data contain over 150,000 clones, 82% of them singletons. The source material was PBMCs. These receptors originate from a woman between 50 and 59 years old in good health and CMV-seropositive.

This rearrangement joins TRBV6-5 to TRBJ2-6; D remains ambiguous. Germline V gene lookup returns CDR1 MNHEY and CDR2 SVGAGI. The CDR3 runs 15 residues. Trimming pared 2 bases from V and 4 bases from J, leaving 9 bases between. Here the CDR3 DNA reads TGTGCCAGCAGTTACACCAGAGGCGGGGCCAACGTCCTGACTTTC. Its translation: CASSYTRGGANVLTF.

The rearrangement uses TRBV7-8 and TRBJ2-5; D may be TRBD1 (8 bases). Looked up from germline, CDR1 is SGHVS and CDR2 is FQNEAQ. The CDR3 runs to 16 residues. Trimming stripped 7 bases from V and 2 bases from J, with 20 bases between. CDR3 sequence (DNA): TGTGCCAGCACCCCGAACAGGGGGGGCCCTCAAGAGACCCAGTACTTC. This codes for CASTPNRGGPQETQYF.

CDR3 coding DNA: TGCGCCAGCAGCCAAGATCCTCCGGGAGATACGCAGTATTTT. Amino acid sequence: CASSQDPPGDTQYF. The chain has TRBV4-1 and TRBJ2-3; D remains ambiguous. V was trimmed by 0 bases and J by 5 bases, leaving 9 bases between them. Germline V gives CDR1 MGHRA, CDR2 YSYEKL. The CDR3 length is 14 residues.

V is TRBV6-5 and J is TRBJ2-1; D is possibly TRBD1 (7 bases). The CDR3 totals 14 residues. Per germline, CDR1 MNHEY and CDR2 SVGAGI. V was pared by 5 bases and J by 5 bases, with 13 bases between. The CDR3 DNA follows: TGTGCCAGCAGTGGCGGGACAGCCAACAATGAGCAGTTCTTC. This sequence encodes CASSGGTANNEQFF.

This chain connects TRBV19 to TRBJ2-1; 9 positions agree with TRBD1. The junction had 11 bases not matched to a gene; V was cut back by 7 bases and J by 4 bases. The germline V gene has CDR1 LNHDA and CDR2 SQIVND (reference sequence). CDR3 length equals 16 residues. The CDR3 nucleotides are TGTGCCAGTACCCCCTCGGGACAGGGTATGTACAATGAGCAGTTCTTC. Translating it yields CASTPSGQGMYNEQFF. The variable domain in full, completed from reference TRBV19 and TRBJ2-1, reads DGGITQSPKYLFRKEGQNVTLSCEQNLNHDAMYWYRQDPGQGLRLIYYSQIVNDFQKGDIAEGYSVSREKKESFPLTVTSAQKNPTAFYLCASTPSGQGMYNEQFFGPGTRLTVL.

The rearrangement joins TRBV7-9 to TRBJ1-1; 7 nucleotides line up with TRBD1. The CDR3 covers 13 residues. Looked up from germline, CDR1 is SEHNR and CDR2 is FQNEAQ (reference sequence). The J segment lost 3 bases and the V segment lost 5 bases, leaving 3 bases of the junction unmatched. The CDR3 here is CASSLTGDTEAFF. As DNA, the CDR3 is TGTGCCAGCAGCCTAACAGGGGACACTGAAGCTTTCTTT.

The gene calls are TRBV10-1 and TRBJ2-1; the match to TRBD2 covers 10 bases. Unmatched junction bases numbered 15, after V lost 10 bases and J lost 12 bases. This CDR3 comprises 14 residues. Germline assignment: CDR1 WNHNN and CDR2 SYGVQD (reference sequence). In DNA form, the CDR3 reads TGCGCCACCACTCCACTAGCGGGACCCATGGGGCAGTTCTTC. Translation gives CATTPLAGPMGQFF.

The chain is built from TRBV6-5 and TRBJ1-2, with 7 bases lining up with TRBD1. J was trimmed by 4 bases and V by 5 bases; bases with no gene match: 7. Germline-derived CDR1 and CDR2 are MNHEY and SVGAGI. This CDR3 region has 14 residues. The CDR3: CASSDGQVGYGYTF. The CDR3 DNA is TGTGCCAGCAGTGATGGACAGGTTGGCTATGGCTACACCTTC.

J is TRBJ2-7 and V is TRBV18; D call uncertain. CDR1 is KGHSH, CDR2 LQKENI, per germline. CDR3 length: 15 amino acids. V lost 3 bases and J lost 5, with 17 bases in between. The CDR3 here is CASSPSGPLADEQYF. The CDR3 DNA follows: TGTGCCAGCTCACCCTCGGGTCCTTTGGCCGACGAGCAGTACTTC.

V usage is TRBV5-1 and J usage is TRBJ1-6; 10 nucleotides align to TRBD1. The germline gives CDR1 SGHRS, CDR2 YFSETQ. J lost 8 bases, V lost 6 bases, and 8 bases had no gene match. The CDR3 sequence is 15 residues long. The CDR3, as DNA: TGCGCCAGCAAAAATAAGGACAGGGGGGATTCACCCCTCCACTTT. The encoded protein is CASKNKDRGDSPLHF. Filled out from reference TRBV5-1 and TRBJ1-6, the complete variable domain reads KAGVTQTPRYLIKTRGQQVTLSCSPISGHRSVSWYQQTPGQGLQFLFEYFSETQRNKGNFPGRFSGRQFSNSRSEMNVSTLELGDSALYLCASKNKDRGDSPLHFGNGTRLTVT.

This chain connects TRBV18 to TRBJ1-5, with 8 bases identical to TRBD1. This CDR3 comprises 19 residues. With 5 bases clipped from V and 4 bases from J, the junction kept 19 bases outside the gene matches. In germline, CDR1 is KGHSH, CDR2 LQKENI. CDR3 amino acids: CASSALRTGFQNLNQPQHF. In nucleotides, the CDR3 is TGTGCCAGCTCAGCCCTCCGGACAGGGTTCCAAAATCTAAATCAGCCCCAGCATTTT.

The chain links TRBV28 to TRBJ1-3; D is ambiguous. Trimming shortened V by 6 bases and J by 2 bases, and 17 bases separated the two germline ends. The CDR3 is made up of 16 amino acids. Germline assignment: CDR1 MDHEN and CDR2 SYDVKM. CDR3 residues: CASSPPPLNAGNTIYF. CDR3 in DNA: TGTGCCAGCAGCCCCCCCCCTCTAAACGCTGGAAACACCATATATTTT. Combining the CDR3 with reference TRBV28 and TRBJ1-3 gives the whole variable domain DVKVTQSSRYLVKRTGEKVFLECVQDMDHENMFWYRQDPGLGLRLIYFSYDVKMKEKGDIPEGYSVSREKKERFSLILESASTNQTSMYLCASSPPPLNAGNTIYFGEGSWLTVV.

V usage is TRBV6-1 and J usage is TRBJ2-5; TRBD2 is a possible D gene (6 bases). With 6 bases removed from V and 1 base from J, the gap between germline ends came to 12 bases. The CDR3 totals 14 residues. Germline CDR1 MNHNS, CDR2 SASEGT. Here the CDR3 reads CASRLAEIQETQYF. The DNA of the CDR3 is TGTGCCAGCAGATTAGCGGAGATCCAAGAGACCCAGTACTTC.

Concerning this clone itself: A read error may produce the germline difference seen at one junction end. The rearrangement links TRBV6-5 to TRBJ2-6; D is possibly TRBD2 (5 bases). This CDR3 region has 16 residues. The germline gives CDR1 MNHEY, CDR2 SVGAGI. CDR3 sequence: CAGSYRPGSSLPVLTF. The CDR3 nucleotides read TGTGCCGGCAGTTACCGCCCGGGGAGCTCCCTCCCGGTCCTGACTTTC.